The T cell receptor beta chain under discussion was sequenced for a study of T cell responses to AZD1222 COVID-19 vaccine. Study-level points and caveats: Donors skewed white British and female; clonal diversity was possibly underestimated. Nearly half of spike-specific TCRs reportedly target unmutated variant regions.

The assay was immunoSEQ multiplex PCR, and TCRdb's table has in-frame clones only and misses some. The table records some 99,000 clones, around 87% of them present only once. The V gene's germline CDR1 is LNHDA and CDR2 SQIVND (reference sequence). The CDR3 length is 16 residues. With V trimmed by 5 bases and J by 10 bases, 15 bases remained unmatched. This clone was seen just once. What it binds is not known. The clonotype comes from an adult who received the AZD1222 COVID-19 vaccine. The chain recombines TRBV19 with TRBJ1-5; 9 bases are shared with TRBD1. This sample comprised peripheral blood, obtained 28 days after the second AZD1222 dose. For the CDR3, the DNA is TGTGCCAGTAGTGCTCGGCCGGGACAGGGCCGTTCACCCCAGCATTTT. Protein product: CASSARPGQGRSPQHF. Looking up the rest from reference TRBV19 and TRBJ1-5 gives the full variable domain: DGGITQSPKYLFRKEGQNVTLSCEQNLNHDAMYWYRQDPGQGLRLIYYSQIVNDFQKGDIAEGYSVSREKKESFPLTVTSAQKNPTAFYLCASSARPGQGRSPQHFGDGTRLSIL.